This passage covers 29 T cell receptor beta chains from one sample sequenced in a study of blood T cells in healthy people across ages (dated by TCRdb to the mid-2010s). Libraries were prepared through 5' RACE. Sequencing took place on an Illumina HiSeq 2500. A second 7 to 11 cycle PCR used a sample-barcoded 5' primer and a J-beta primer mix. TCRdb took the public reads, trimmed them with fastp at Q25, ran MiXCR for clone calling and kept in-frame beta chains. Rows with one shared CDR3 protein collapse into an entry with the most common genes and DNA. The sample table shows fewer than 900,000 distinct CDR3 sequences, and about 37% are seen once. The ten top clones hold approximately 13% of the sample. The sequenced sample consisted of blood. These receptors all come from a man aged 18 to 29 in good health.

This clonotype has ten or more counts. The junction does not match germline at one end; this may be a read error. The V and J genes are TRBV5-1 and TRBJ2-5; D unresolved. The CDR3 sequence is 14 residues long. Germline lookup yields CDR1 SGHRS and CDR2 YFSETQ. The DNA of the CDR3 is TGTGCCAGCAGTTTAGATCGGAGACAAGAGACCCAGTACTTC. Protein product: CASSLDRRQETQYF.

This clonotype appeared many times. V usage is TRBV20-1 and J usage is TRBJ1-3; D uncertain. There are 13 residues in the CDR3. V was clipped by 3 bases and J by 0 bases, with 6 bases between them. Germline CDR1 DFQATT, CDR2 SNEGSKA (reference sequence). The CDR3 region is CSASRPSGNTIYF. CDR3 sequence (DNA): TGCAGTGCTAGCCGACCCTCTGGAAACACCATATATTTT.

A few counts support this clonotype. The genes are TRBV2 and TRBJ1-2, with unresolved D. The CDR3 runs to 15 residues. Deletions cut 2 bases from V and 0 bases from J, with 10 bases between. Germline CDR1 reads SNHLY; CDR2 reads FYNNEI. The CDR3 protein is CASSEWLAANYGYTF. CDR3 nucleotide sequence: TGTGCCAGCAGTGAATGGTTGGCAGCTAACTATGGCTACACCTTC. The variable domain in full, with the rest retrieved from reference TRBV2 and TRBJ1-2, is EPEVTQTPSHQVTQMGQEVILRCVPISNHLYFYWYRQILGQKVEFLVSFYNNEISEKSEIFDDQFSVERPDGSNFTLKIRSTKLEDSAMYFCASSEWLAANYGYTFGSGTRLTVV.

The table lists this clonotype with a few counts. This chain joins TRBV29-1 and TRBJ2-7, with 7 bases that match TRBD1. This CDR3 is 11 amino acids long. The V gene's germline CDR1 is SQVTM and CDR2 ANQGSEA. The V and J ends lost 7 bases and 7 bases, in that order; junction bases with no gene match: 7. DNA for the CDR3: TGCAGCGCAACAGGGGTGGGAGAGCAGTACTTC. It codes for CSATGVGEQYF.

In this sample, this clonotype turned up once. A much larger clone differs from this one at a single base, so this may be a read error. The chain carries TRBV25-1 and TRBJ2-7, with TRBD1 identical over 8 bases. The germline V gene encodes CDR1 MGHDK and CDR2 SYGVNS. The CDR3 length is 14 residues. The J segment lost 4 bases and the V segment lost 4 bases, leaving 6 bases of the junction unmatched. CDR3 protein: CASSAKTGGYEQYF. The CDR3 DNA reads TGTGCCAGCAGTGCAAAAACAGGGGGTTACGAGCAGTACTTC.

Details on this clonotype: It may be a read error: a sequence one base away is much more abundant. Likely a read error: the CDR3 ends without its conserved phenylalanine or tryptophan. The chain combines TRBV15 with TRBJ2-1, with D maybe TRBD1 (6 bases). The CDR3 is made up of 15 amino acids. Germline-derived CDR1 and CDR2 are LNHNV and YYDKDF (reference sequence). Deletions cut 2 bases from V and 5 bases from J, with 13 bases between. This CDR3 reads CATSRNGQYNNEQFS. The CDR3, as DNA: TGTGCCACCAGCAGAAATGGACAGTACAACAATGAGCAGTTCTCC.

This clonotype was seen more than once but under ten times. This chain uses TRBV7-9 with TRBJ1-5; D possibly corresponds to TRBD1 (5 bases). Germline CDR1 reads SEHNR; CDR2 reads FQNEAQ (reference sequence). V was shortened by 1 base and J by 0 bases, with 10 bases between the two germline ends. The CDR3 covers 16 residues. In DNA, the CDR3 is TGTGCCAGCAGCTTAGGCCAGGGCCCTAGCAATCAGCCCCAGCATTTT. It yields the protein CASSLGQGPSNQPQHF.

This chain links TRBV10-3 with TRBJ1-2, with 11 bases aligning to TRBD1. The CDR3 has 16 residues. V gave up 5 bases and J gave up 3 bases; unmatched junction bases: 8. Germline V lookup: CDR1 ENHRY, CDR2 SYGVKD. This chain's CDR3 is CAISPDRGRADYGYTF. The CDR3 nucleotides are TGTGCCATCAGTCCGGACAGGGGGCGGGCGGACTATGGCTACACCTTC.

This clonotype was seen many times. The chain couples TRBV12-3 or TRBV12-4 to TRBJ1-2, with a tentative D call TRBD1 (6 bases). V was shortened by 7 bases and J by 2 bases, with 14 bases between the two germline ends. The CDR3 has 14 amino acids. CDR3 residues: CASTPAQGNYGYTF. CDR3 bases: TGTGCCAGCACCCCCGCCCAGGGGAACTATGGCTACACCTTC.

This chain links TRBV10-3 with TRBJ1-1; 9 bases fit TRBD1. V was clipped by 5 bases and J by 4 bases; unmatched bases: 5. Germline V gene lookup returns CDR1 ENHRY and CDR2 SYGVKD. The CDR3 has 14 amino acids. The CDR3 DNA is TGTGCCATCAGTCCCGGGACAGGGACCACTGAAGCTTTCTTT. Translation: CAISPGTGTTEAFF.

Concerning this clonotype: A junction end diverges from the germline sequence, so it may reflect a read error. CDR3 nucleotide sequence: TGCAGTGCGTCCCGGGGTTTGCGGGATAATTCACCCCCCCACTTT. It translates to CSASRGLRDNSPPHF. The gene calls are TRBV20-1 and TRBJ1-6; D is unclear. The CDR3 spans 15 residues. The germline V gene encodes CDR1 DFQATT and CDR2 SNEGSKA (reference sequence).

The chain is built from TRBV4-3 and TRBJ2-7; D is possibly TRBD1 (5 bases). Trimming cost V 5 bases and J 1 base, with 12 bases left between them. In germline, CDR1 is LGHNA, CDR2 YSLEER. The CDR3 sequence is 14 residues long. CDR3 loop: CASSTGAESYEQYF. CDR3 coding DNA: TGCGCCAGCAGCACTGGGGCAGAATCCTACGAGCAGTACTTC.

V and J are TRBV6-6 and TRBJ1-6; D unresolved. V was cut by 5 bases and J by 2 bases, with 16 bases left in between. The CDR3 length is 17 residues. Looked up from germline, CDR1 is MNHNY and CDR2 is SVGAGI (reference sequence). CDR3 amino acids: CASSPGLVAAYNSPLHF. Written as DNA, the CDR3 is TGTGCCAGCAGTCCCGGGTTGGTCGCCGCCTATAATTCACCCCTCCACTTT.

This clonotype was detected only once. The CDR3 spells CASSQGGWGVAGGTNEQFF. The CDR3 coding sequence is TGCGCCAGCAGCCAAGGAGGCTGGGGTGTGGCGGGGGGGACTAATGAGCAGTTCTTC. V is TRBV4-1 and J is TRBJ2-1; 9 nucleotides align to TRBD2. Trimming took 1 base from V and 7 from J; bases not matched to a gene: 17. The germline gives CDR1 MGHRA, CDR2 YSYEKL. The CDR3 extends over 19 amino acids.

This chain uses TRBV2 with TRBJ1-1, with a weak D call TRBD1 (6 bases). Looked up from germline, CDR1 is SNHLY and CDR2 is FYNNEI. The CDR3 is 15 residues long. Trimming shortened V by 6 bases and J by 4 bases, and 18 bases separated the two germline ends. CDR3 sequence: CASRLYRGRTTEAFF. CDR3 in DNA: TGTGCCAGCAGGCTTTACCGGGGGCGGACCACTGAAGCTTTCTTT.

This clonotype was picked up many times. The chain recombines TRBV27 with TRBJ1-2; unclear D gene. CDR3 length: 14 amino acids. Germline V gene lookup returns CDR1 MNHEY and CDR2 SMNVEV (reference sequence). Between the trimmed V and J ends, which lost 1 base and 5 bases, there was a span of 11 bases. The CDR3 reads CASSLLPGSYGYTF. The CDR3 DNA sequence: TGTGCCAGCAGTTTATTACCAGGTTCTTATGGCTACACCTTC.

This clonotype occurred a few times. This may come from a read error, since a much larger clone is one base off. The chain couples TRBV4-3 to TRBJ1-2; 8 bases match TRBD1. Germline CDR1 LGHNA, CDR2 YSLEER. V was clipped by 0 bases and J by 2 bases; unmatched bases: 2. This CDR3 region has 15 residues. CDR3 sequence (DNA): TGCGCCAGCAGCCAAGATTGGACAGGGAACTATGGCTACACCTTC. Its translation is CASSQDWTGNYGYTF.

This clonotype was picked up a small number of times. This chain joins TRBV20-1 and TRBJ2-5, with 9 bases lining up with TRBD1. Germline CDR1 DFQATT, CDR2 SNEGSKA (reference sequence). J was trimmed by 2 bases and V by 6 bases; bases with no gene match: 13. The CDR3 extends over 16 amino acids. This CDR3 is CSATGTGSSVQETQYF. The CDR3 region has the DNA TGCAGTGCGACCGGGACAGGGAGTTCCGTTCAAGAGACCCAGTACTTC.

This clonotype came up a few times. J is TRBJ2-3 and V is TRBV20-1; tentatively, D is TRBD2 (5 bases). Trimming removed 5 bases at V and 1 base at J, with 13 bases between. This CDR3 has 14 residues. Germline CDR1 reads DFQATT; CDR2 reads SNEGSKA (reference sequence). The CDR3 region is CSAPSGLGTDTQYF. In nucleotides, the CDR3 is TGCAGTGCTCCAAGCGGACTGGGCACAGATACGCAGTATTTT.

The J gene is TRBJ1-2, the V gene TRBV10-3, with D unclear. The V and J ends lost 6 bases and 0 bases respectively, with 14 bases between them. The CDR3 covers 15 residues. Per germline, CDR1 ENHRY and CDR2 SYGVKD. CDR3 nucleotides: TGTGCCATCAGGGAAAACAGTGTTACTAACTATGGCTACACCTTC. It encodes CAIRENSVTNYGYTF.

In nucleotides, the CDR3 is TGTGCCAGCCAGAGTTACCAGGACAGGGATGTGACCCAGTACTTC. Protein sequence: CASQSYQDRDVTQYF. The V and J genes are TRBV27 and TRBJ2-5, with 8 bases that match TRBD1. The CDR3 covers 15 residues. Germline CDR1 MNHEY, CDR2 SMNVEV (reference sequence). The ends lost 8 bases at V and 7 bases at J; junction bases unmatched: 15.

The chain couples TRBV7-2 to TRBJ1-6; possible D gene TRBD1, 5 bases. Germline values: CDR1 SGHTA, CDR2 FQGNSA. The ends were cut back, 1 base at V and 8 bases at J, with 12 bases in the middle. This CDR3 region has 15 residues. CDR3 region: CASSLERQWYSPLHF. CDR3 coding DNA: TGTGCCAGCAGCTTAGAGAGACAGTGGTATTCACCCCTCCACTTT.

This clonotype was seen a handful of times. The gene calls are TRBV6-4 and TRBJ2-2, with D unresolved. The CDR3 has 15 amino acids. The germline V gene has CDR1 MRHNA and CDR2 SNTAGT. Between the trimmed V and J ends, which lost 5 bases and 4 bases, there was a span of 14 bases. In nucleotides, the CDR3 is TGTGCCAGCAGTCCCCAAGAAGGATCCACCGGGGAGCTGTTTTTT. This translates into CASSPQEGSTGELFF.

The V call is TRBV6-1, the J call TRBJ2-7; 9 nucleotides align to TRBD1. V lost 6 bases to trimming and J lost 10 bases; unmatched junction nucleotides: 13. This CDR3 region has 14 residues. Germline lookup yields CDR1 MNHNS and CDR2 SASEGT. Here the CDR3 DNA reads TGTGCCAGCAGAGAGGACAGGGGAGGAGAGATCCAGTACTTC. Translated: CASREDRGGEIQYF.

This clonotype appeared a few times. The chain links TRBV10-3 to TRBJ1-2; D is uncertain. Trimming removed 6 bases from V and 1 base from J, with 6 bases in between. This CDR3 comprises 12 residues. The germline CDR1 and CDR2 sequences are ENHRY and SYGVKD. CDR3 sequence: CAIRTVNYGYTF. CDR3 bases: TGTGCCATCAGGACGGTTAACTATGGCTACACCTTC.

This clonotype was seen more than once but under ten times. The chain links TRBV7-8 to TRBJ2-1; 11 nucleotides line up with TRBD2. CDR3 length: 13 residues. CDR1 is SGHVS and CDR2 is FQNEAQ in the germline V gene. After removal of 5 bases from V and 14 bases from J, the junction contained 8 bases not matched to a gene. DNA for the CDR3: TGTGCCAGCAGCCCCTCACTAGCGGGGGCTGAGTTCTTC. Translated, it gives CASSPSLAGAEFF.

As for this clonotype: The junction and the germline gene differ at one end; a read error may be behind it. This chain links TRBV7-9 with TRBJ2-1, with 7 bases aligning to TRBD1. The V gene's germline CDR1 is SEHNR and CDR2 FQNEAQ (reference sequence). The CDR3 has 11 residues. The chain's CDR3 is CSSSQGDEHFF. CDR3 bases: TGTTCCAGCAGCCAGGGGGATGAGCATTTCTTC.

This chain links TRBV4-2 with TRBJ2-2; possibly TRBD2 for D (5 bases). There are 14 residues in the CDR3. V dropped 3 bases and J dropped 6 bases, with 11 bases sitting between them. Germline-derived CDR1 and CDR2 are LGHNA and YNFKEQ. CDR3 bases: TGTGCCAGCAGCCATGGGAGAAGGGCCGGGGAGCTGTTTTTT. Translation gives CASSHGRRAGELFF.

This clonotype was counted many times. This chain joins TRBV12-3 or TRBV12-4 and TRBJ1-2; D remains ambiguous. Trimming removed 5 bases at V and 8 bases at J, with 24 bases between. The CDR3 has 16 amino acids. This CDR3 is CASSRGGGFTVGGYTF. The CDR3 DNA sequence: TGTGCCAGCAGTCGAGGAGGAGGGTTTACGGTCGGGGGCTACACCTTC.